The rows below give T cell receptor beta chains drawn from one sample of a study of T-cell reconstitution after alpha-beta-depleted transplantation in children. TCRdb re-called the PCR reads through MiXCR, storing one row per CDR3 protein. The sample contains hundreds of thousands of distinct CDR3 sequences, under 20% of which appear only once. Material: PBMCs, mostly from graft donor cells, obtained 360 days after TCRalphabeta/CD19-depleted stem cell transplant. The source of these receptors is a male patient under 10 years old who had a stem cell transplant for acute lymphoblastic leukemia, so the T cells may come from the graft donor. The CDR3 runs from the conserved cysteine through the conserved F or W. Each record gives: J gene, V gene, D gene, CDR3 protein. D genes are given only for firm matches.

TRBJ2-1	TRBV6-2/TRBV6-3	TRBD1	CASSWDSLWPWNEQFF
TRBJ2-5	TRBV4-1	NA	CASSQGGQETQYF
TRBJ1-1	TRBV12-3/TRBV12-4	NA	CASSFRIQMNTEAFF
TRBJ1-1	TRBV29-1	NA	CSVVSWNTEAFF
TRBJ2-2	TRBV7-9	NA	CASSSNWPNTGELFF
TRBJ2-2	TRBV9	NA	CASSVDSTGELFF
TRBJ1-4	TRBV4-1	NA	CAISRVPGGGTNEKLFF
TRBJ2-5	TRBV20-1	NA	CSASPQGVQYF
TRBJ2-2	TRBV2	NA	CASKGTGELFF
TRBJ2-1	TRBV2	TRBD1	CASRRDRGPYNEQFF
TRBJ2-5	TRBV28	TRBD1	CASLTGLGTQYF
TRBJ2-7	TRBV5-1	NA	CASSLEGRDEQYF
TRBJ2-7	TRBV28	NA	CASSMTVPYEQYF
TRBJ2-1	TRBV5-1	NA	CASSLSTGPPNEQFF
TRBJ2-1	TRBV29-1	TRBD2	CSVVAGGPNEQFF
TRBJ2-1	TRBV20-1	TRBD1	CSARSYRGYNEQFF
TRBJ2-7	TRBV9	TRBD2	CASSGSLGTSPYEQYF
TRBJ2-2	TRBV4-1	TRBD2	CASSQEPGTSTNTGELFF
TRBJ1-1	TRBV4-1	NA	CASSQDLYPEAFF
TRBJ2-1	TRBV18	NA	CASSLLTANNEQFF
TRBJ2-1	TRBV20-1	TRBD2	CSARDWAGVQYNEQFF
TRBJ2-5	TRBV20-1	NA	CSARDGRGRETQYF
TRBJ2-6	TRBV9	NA	CASSVSGGGSGANVLTF
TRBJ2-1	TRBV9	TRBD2	CASSPPIGLGINEQFF
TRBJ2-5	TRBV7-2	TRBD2	CASREGLAVQETQYF
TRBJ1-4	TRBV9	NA	CASSVRGELDEKLFF
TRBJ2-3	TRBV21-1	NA	CASTYTPGIRATDTQYF
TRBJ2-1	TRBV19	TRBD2	CASSIGRRESRNEQFF
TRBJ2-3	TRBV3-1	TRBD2	CASSQLLAGADTQYF
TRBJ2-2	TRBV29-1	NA	CSVERQTGELFF
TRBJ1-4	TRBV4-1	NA	CASSQEDLGEVTNEKLFF
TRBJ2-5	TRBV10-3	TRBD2	CAISEGVFSGSETQYF
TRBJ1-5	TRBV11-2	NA	CASSYAGYNQPQHF
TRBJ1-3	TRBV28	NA	CASSLIQAFSGNTIYF
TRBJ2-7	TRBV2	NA	CASASSSYEQYF
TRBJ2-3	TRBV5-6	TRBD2	CASSLERGLTDTQYF
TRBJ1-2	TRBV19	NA	CASSIGTGYNYGYTF
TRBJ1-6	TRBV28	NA	CASSLDSLSSYNSPLHF
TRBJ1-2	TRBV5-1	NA	CASSLAGWGLRGLYGYTF
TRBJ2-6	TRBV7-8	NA	CASSLDRDSGANVLTF
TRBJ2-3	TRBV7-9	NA	CASSRAMAGNTDTQYF
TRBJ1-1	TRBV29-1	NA	CSVREDTEAFF
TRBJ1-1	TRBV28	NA	CASSLSLENTEAFF
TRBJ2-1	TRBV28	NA	CASSLWGLWAGNEQFF
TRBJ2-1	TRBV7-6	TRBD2	CASKKIMGLAVYNEQFF
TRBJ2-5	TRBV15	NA	CATSRVTGRVRETQYF
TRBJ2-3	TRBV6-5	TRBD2	CASSYSWTSADTQYF
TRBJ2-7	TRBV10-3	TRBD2	CAIMPGLAGGAYEQYF
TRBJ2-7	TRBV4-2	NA	CASSQELDTYEQYF
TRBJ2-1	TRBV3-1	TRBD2	CASSQGSGRADEQFF
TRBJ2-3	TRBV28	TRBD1	CASSKYRTGTGVYDTQYF
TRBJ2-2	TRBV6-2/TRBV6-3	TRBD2	CASREVPSGTITGELFF
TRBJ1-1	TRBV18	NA	CASSPSGGTEAFF